The TCR beta chain described here comes from a study of OX40 agonist ivuxolimab in advanced cancers. Background on the whole study: Ivuxolimab was an agonistic, fully human IgG2 monoclonal antibody directed against OX40 (CD134), a costimulatory receptor. Intravenous ivuxolimab was administered to patients every 2 weeks at six dose levels: 0.01, 0.1, 0.3, 1.5, 3 and 10 mg/kg. Of the roughly 50 dose-escalation patients, hepatocellular carcinoma was present in approximately 20, melanoma in roughly 15, renal cell carcinoma in 9 and head and neck cancer in 9. In the dose-escalation cohort, approximately 82% of patients were male, and the mean age was approximately 60 years with a range of about 20 to 80. Prior anti-PD-1, anti-PD-L1 or anti-CTLA-4 therapy was permitted, and approximately 39% of dose-escalation patients had received checkpoint inhibitors. Three dose-escalation patients achieved partial responses, one with hepatocellular carcinoma and two with cutaneous melanoma. Peripheral TCRbeta sequencing was intended to test whether TCR sequence diversity was altered and clonal T-cell expansion was caused by ivuxolimab. The paper describes the monotherapy dose-escalation part (N of about 55 patients) of the phase I trial of ivuxolimab. Overall study outcomes, separate from this receptor: At doses of 0.1 to 3.0 mg/kg, clonal expansion of both CD4+ and CD8+ blood T cells was observed from baseline to week 6. Low levels of normalized T-cell clonal expansion were also seen in some patients who did not respond. In the 0.1-3.0 mg/kg groups, partial responders had among the lowest normalized peripheral clonal expansion, particularly in CD8+ T cells. Antigen specificity was not determined for the clonally expanded peripheral T cells. After ivuxolimab, more expanded clones were found on average in CD8+ T cells than in CD4+ T cells.

To sequence the TCRbeta CDR3 region, genomic DNA was isolated from the sorted cells. The immunoSEQ Assay was used for sequencing of TCRbeta CDR3 regions. TCRdb stores this immuneACCESS table with in-frame sequences only. Part of the clones is absent; in the studies checked, under half of the shortfall reflects unresolved V genes, and no reason is known for the rest. Within this sample are roughly 26,000 clones, with approximately 79% of them counted one time only. The ten largest clones take up about 25% of the sample. Patients with autoimmune disease history or receiving systemic immunosuppression were excluded from the trial. Peripheral blood for TCR sequencing was collected from all dose cohorts at baseline, on cycle 4 day 1, and on cycle 7 day 1. Samples came from an open-label, multicenter, first-in-human phase I dose-escalation trial of ivuxolimab. Adults with locally advanced or metastatic melanoma, renal cell, hepatocellular, or head and neck squamous cell carcinoma were enrolled in the trial. Before TCR sequencing, CD4+ T cells and CD8+ T cells were sorted from peripheral blood as separate populations.

With respect to this clone: What antigen it recognizes has not been identified. Per-base qualities were not stored, and no clone one base away is much larger.

Based on the germline V gene (reference sequence), the CDR1 and CDR2 sequences are LNHDA and SQIVND. V lost 3 bases and J lost 5 bases; the stretch between them is 14 bases long. CDR3 length: 14 amino acids, cysteine to phenylalanine. The DNA shown is the 42-base CDR3, in frame from base 1. Specimen: CD4+ or CD8+ T cells sorted from blood, collected in a trial of the OX40 agonist ivuxolimab. Recombination linked TRBV19 to TRBJ2-7, and perhaps TRBD1 as D gene, on 5 matching bases. The clonotype originates from an adult with an advanced solid tumor such as melanoma, head and neck, liver or kidney cancer. The CDR3 loop reads CASSIFQGFDEQYF. The nucleotides read TGTGCCAGTAGTATTTTTCAGGGATTCGACGAGCAGTACTTC.